This TCR beta chain was sequenced for a study of T cell responses to AZD1222 COVID-19 vaccine. Here immunoSEQ multiplex PCR was the method, and the copy in TCRdb shows in-frame clones only, minus some. The sample holds approximately 150,000 clones, approximately 92% seen once. Germline CDR1 SQVTM, CDR2 ANQGSEA. V was clipped by 4 bases and J by 8 bases, with 20 bases between them. The CDR3 totals 14 residues. The clonotype originates from an adult in good health. This chain links TRBV29-1 with TRBJ1-2, with D perhaps matching TRBD1 (6 bases). Sequenced here: peripheral blood, sampled on day 0 of AZD1222 vaccination. CDR3 loop: CSVGQFWTDWGYTF. CDR3 coding DNA: TGCAGCGTTGGGCAATTTTGGACAGATTGGGGCTACACCTTC. Using reference TRBV29-1 and TRBJ1-2 for the parts outside the CDR3, the full variable domain is SAVISQKPSRDICQRGTSLTIQCQVDSQVTMMFWYRQQPGQSLTLIATANQGSEATYESGFVIDKFPISRPNLTFSTLTVSNMSPEDSSIYLCSVGQFWTDWGYTFGSGTRLTVV.